A selection of T cell receptor beta chains follows, all from one sample in a study of molecular identifiers for immune sequencing clone quantification. TCRdb analysed the PCR reads with MiXCR anew, one entry per CDR3 protein. The sample has around 470,000 distinct CDR3 sequences, roughly 26% seen once. Sequencing was done on a sample of naive CD8+ T cells from blood, with Jurkat cell RNA spiked in. These receptors were obtained from a human donor in good health. Some libraries in this study had Jurkat cell RNA spiked in. CDR3s include the opening cysteine and the closing phenylalanine or tryptophan. A D gene is named only where the DNA matches it firmly. Expanded clones get a size class; other rows say once, few or many, or leave the size out.

J,V,D,size,DNA,CDR3
TRBJ2-7,TRBV20-1,.,.,TGCAGTGCTAGAGCTGGGGGGGGGCGCGAGCAGTACTTC,CSARAGGGREQYF
TRBJ2-3,TRBV12-3/TRBV12-4,TRBD1,many,TGTGCCAGCAGTTCTCCGGGACAGGGGAAAGATACGCAGTATTTT,CASSSPGQGKDTQYF
TRBJ2-2,TRBV20-1,.,many,TGCAGTGCTAGTCGTCAAGGGGTATTCCGGGTAGGCACCGGGGAGCTGTTTTTT,CSASRQGVFRVGTGELFF
TRBJ2-5,TRBV12-3/TRBV12-4,.,few,TGTGCCAGCAGTTCGCCGATGACAGACCTCCAAGAGACCCAGTACTTC,CASSSPMTDLQETQYF
TRBJ1-3,TRBV12-3/TRBV12-4,TRBD1,.,TGTGCCAGCAGTTGGGACAGCTCTGGAAACACCATATATTTT,CASSWDSSGNTIYF
TRBJ2-7,TRBV13,TRBD2,.,TGTGCCAGCAGCCCGACTAGCGGGGGGGCGAACGAGCAGTACTTC,CASSPTSGGANEQYF
TRBJ2-7,TRBV5-6,TRBD2,once,TGTGCCGGCAGCTTCCCGACTAGCACCCCCTACGAGCAGTACTTC,CAGSFPTSTPYEQYF
TRBJ2-2,TRBV20-1,TRBD2,few,TGCAGTGCCCCAGTTACTAGCGGGATTCCCACCGGGGAGCTGTTTTTT,CSAPVTSGIPTGELFF
TRBJ1-1,TRBV6-5,TRBD1,.,TGTGCCAGCAGCCAGACAGGGGATTACCGGGGCGACACTGAAGCTTTCTTT,CASSQTGDYRGDTEAFF
TRBJ1-6,TRBV9,TRBD1,many,TGTGCCAGCAGCGAGGACAGGGAAAATTCACCCCTCCACTTT,CASSEDRENSPLHF
TRBJ1-1,TRBV28,.,.,TGTGCCAGCAGTTTCCGGGGGCTCACTGAAGCTTTCTTT,CASSFRGLTEAFF
TRBJ2-4,TRBV12-2,.,.,TGTGCAAGTCGCTTACGGGGACTAGCGGGGGAGCACTTCCTAGCCAAAAACATTCAGTACTTC,CASRLRGLAGEHFLAKNIQYF
TRBJ2-7,TRBV4-3,TRBD1,many,TGCGCCAGCAGCCAAGGGGACAGCGGCGTGCAGTACTTC,CASSQGDSGVQYF
TRBJ1-1,TRBV30,.,few,TGTGCCTGGAGTGTTCCAGGAGGACACACTGAAGCTTTCTTT,CAWSVPGGHTEAFF
TRBJ2-2,TRBV18,.,many,TGTGCCAGCTCGGGGCAGCCGAACACCGGGGAGCTGTTTTTT,CASSGQPNTGELFF
TRBJ2-7,TRBV27,.,.,TGTGCCAGCATGCCCCTGGTGGGCGAGCAGTACTTC,CASMPLVGEQYF
TRBJ2-7,TRBV28,TRBD1,.,TGTGCCAGCAGACCGCGCTCCGGGACAGGGGTCTACGAGCAGTCCTTC,CASRPRSGTGVYEQSF
TRBJ2-7,TRBV2,.,many,TGTGCCAGCTCCCTGGGGGGGCTAGGCACCTACGAGCAGTACTTC,CASSLGGLGTYEQYF
TRBJ1-1,TRBV6-2/TRBV6-3,.,many,TGTGCCTGCGTGCCCCTTGGCGTCACTGAAGCTTTCTTT,CACVPLGVTEAFF
TRBJ1-2,TRBV4-3,.,.,TGCGCCGGCAGCCAAGATAGCGGACAGTCGAACTATGGCTACACCTTC,CAGSQDSGQSNYGYTF
TRBJ2-1,TRBV5-5,TRBD2,few,TGTGCCAGCAGCTTGGAGGGAGCGGGGGGGCCCTTTGAGCAGTTCTTC,CASSLEGAGGPFEQFF
TRBJ2-1,TRBV27,TRBD1,few,TGTGCCAGCAGTTTGATGCTACAGGGGTTCAATGAGCAGTTCTTC,CASSLMLQGFNEQFF
TRBJ2-2,TRBV12-3/TRBV12-4,.,many,TGTGCCAGCACCTCCTTTAGTGGGGACGGGGAGCTGTTTTTT,CASTSFSGDGELFF
TRBJ2-7,TRBV10-2,.,few,TGCGCCAGCAGCCTAGATTCGAGGGAGCAGTACTTC,CASSLDSREQYF
TRBJ2-7,TRBV5-1,.,many,TGCGCCAGCAGCTCGGCAACGACAGACCTACTAGTCTACGAGCAGTACTTC,CASSSATTDLLVYEQYF
TRBJ2-1,TRBV19,.,few,TGTGCCAGTAGTATAGCTAAGGGGGGTGAGCAGTTCTTC,CASSIAKGGEQFF
TRBJ2-5,TRBV6-5,TRBD2,.,TGTGCCAGCAGTCTCCTAGCGGGGTCGGAGACCCAGTACTTC,CASSLLAGSETQYF
TRBJ1-2,TRBV10-3,TRBD1,few,TGTGCCGTTGGGACAGAAAAAAACTATGGCTACACCTTC,CAVGTEKNYGYTF
TRBJ1-1,TRBV27,.,few,TGTGCCAGCAGTTCTCGAGGCATGAACACTGAAGCTTTCTTT,CASSSRGMNTEAFF
TRBJ2-7,TRBV6-1,.,.,TGTGCCAGCAGTCCGCCCGTAACCGGGGGCTACGAGCAGTACTTC,CASSPPVTGGYEQYF
TRBJ2-7,TRBV4-2,TRBD2,few,TGTGCCAGCAGCCCCTCCTTGGGTCTAGCGGGAGGGGAGTACGAGCAGTACTTC,CASSPSLGLAGGEYEQYF
TRBJ2-1,TRBV12-3/TRBV12-4,.,few,TGTGCCAGCAGTCAGGAATTAGCGACCTACAATGAGCAGTTCTTC,CASSQELATYNEQFF
TRBJ2-7,TRBV28,.,once,TGTGCCAGCAGTTTACCCAGGGGAAGGGGCTACGAGCAGTACTTC,CASSLPRGRGYEQYF
TRBJ2-7,TRBV29-1,.,many,TGCAGCGTTGCAGAAGTCGGCTACGAGCAGTACTTC,CSVAEVGYEQYF
TRBJ2-2,TRBV6-5,TRBD1,.,TGTGCCAGCAGATATGGACAGGTCGCCGGGGAGCTGTTTTTT,CASRYGQVAGELFF
TRBJ2-7,TRBV4-3,TRBD2,few,TGCGCCAGCAGCCAAGTTTACGGGGGGGTAAGCGAGCAGTACTTC,CASSQVYGGVSEQYF
TRBJ2-2,TRBV10-3,.,few,TGTGCCATCAGTCCTACTCTATCGGTAGGCTCCGGGGAGCTGTTTTTT,CAISPTLSVGSGELFF
TRBJ2-2,TRBV20-1,.,many,TGCAGTGCTAGGGACGGAAGAAAGGACACCGGGGAGCTGTTTTTT,CSARDGRKDTGELFF
TRBJ2-5,TRBV7-8,.,many,TGTGCCAGCAGCTTAGTTGTGGGCCAAGAGACCCAGTACTTC,CASSLVVGQETQYF
TRBJ1-2,TRBV20-1,.,.,TGCAGTGCTCTAGACAGACAAATCTATGGCTACACCTTC,CSALDRQIYGYTF
TRBJ1-1,TRBV7-6,.,few,TGTGCCAGCAGCCAAATGGGGGATGAAGCTTTCTTT,CASSQMGDEAFF
TRBJ2-2,TRBV9,.,many,TGTGCCAGCAGCGAGCAGGGAGACACCGGGGAGCTGTTTTTT,CASSEQGDTGELFF
TRBJ2-7,TRBV6-2/TRBV6-3,.,few,TGTGCCAGCAGTTACTCGACAGCCGGGTACGAGCAGTACTTC,CASSYSTAGYEQYF
TRBJ1-2,TRBV28,.,few,TGTGCCAGCAGTCCGGTCAGGCAGAGTGGCTACACCTTC,CASSPVRQSGYTF
TRBJ2-3,TRBV16,TRBD2,.,TGTGCCAGCAGTCACCGAAGGACTAGCGGGCCCACAGATACGCAGTATTTT,CASSHRRTSGPTDTQYF
TRBJ2-3,TRBV27,TRBD2,many,TGTGCCAGCAGTTTGTGGCTAGCGGGGTCAGATACGCAGTATTTT,CASSLWLAGSDTQYF
TRBJ1-1,TRBV28,.,few,TGTGCCAGCAGTTTGTCCGGGAATGAAGCTTTCTTT,CASSLSGNEAFF
TRBJ2-2,TRBV11-1,TRBD1,.,TGTGCCAGCAGCTTACCCAGGGGGCTGGGCACCGGGGAGCTGTTTTTT,CASSLPRGLGTGELFF
TRBJ2-1,TRBV5-1,TRBD1,.,TGCGCCAGCAGCTTAGGGGACAGGGCAGTAAGGGAGCAGTTCTTC,CASSLGDRAVREQFF
TRBJ2-3,TRBV29-1,TRBD2,many,TGCAGCGTCGAGACTCCGGCGGGAGGGCCCACAGATACGCAGTATTTT,CSVETPAGGPTDTQYF
TRBJ1-1,TRBV7-9,TRBD1,many,TGTGCCAGCAGCTTCTTCGACAGGGGCACTGAAGCTTTCTTT,CASSFFDRGTEAFF
TRBJ2-6,TRBV5-6,.,.,TGTGCCAGCAGCTTGCTCAGCTCTGGGACCAACGTCCTGACTTTC,CASSLLSSGTNVLTF
TRBJ2-7,TRBV6-2/TRBV6-3,.,few,TGTGCCAGCACCATTACTACCTCCTACGAGCAGTACTTC,CASTITTSYEQYF
TRBJ1-5,TRBV28,TRBD1,many,TGTGCCAGCAACAGGAACACAGGGGTACATCAGCCCCAGCATTTT,CASNRNTGVHQPQHF